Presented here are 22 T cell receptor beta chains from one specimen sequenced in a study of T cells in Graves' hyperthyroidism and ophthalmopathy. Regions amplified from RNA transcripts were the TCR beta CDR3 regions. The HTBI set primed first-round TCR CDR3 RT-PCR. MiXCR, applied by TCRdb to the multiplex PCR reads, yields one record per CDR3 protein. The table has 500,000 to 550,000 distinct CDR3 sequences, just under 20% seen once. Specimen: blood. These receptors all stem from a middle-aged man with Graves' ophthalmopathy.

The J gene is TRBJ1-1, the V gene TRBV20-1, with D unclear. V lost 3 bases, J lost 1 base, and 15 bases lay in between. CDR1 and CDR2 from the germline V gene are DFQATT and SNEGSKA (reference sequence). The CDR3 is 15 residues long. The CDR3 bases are TGCAGTGCTAGGATCCCTAGCGGCTCGAACACTGAAGCTTTCTTT. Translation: CSARIPSGSNTEAFF.

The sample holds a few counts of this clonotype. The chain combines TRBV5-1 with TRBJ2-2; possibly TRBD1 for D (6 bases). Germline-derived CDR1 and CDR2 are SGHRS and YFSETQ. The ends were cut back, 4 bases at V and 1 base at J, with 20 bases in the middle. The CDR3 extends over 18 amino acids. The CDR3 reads CASSTEGTFFQNTGELFF. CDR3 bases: TGCGCCAGCAGCACCGAAGGGACATTTTTCCAGAACACCGGGGAGCTGTTTTTT. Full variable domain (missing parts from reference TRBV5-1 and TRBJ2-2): KAGVTQTPRYLIKTRGQQVTLSCSPISGHRSVSWYQQTPGQGLQFLFEYFSETQRNKGNFPGRFSGRQFSNSRSEMNVSTLELGDSALYLCASSTEGTFFQNTGELFFGEGSRLTVL.

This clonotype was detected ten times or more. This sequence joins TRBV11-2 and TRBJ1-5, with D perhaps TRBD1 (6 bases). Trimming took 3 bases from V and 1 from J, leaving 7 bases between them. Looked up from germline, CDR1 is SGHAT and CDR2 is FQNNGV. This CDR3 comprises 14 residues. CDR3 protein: CASSFQGSNQPQHF. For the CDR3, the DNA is TGTGCCAGCAGCTTCCAGGGGAGCAATCAGCCCCAGCATTTT.

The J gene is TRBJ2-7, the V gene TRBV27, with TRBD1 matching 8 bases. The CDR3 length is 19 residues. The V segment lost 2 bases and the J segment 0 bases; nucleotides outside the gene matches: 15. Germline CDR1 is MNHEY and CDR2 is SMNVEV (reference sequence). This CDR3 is CASSLLFRGQEAFSYEQYF. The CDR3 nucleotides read TGTGCCAGCAGTTTACTTTTCAGGGGACAGGAGGCTTTCTCCTACGAGCAGTACTTC.

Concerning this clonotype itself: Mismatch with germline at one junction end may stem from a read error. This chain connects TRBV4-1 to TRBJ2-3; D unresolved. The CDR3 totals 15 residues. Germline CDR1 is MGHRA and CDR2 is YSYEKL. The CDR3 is CASSQEGFSTDTQYF. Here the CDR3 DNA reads TGTGCCAGCAGCCAAGAAGGATTTAGCACAGATACGCAGTATTTT.

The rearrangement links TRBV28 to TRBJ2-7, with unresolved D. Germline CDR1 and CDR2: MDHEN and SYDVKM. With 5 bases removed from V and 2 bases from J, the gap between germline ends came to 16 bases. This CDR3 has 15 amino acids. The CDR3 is CASSEPADLTYEQYF. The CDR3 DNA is TGTGCCAGCAGTGAACCCGCGGACCTAACCTACGAGCAGTACTTC.

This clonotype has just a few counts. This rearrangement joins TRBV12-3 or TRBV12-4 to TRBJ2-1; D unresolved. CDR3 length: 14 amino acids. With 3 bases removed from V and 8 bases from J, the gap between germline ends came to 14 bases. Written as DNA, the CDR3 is TGTGCCAGCAGTTTGGCCAGACCGGTCGATGAGCAGTTCTTC. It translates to CASSLARPVDEQFF.

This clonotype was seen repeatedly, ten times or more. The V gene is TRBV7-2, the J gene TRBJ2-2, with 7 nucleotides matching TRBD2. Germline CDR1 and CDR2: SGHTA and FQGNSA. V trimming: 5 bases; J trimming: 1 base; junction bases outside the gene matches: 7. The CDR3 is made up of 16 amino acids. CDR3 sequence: CASSPWASGNTGELFF. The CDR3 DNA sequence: TGTGCCAGCAGCCCCTGGGCTAGCGGGAACACCGGGGAGCTGTTTTTT.

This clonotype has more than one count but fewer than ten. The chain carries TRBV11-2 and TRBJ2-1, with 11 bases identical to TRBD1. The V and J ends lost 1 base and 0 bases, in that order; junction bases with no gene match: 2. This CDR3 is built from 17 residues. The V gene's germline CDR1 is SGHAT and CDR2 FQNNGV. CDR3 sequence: CASSLGDRGVSYNEQFF. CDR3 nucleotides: TGTGCCAGCAGCTTAGGGGACAGGGGGGTCTCCTACAATGAGCAGTTCTTC.

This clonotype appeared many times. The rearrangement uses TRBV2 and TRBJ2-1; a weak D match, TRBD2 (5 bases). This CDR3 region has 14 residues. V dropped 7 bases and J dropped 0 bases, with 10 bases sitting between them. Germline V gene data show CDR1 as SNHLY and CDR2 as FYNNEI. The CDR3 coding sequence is TGTGCCAGCACCCCGGGGAGCTCCTACAATGAGCAGTTCTTC. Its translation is CASTPGSSYNEQFF.

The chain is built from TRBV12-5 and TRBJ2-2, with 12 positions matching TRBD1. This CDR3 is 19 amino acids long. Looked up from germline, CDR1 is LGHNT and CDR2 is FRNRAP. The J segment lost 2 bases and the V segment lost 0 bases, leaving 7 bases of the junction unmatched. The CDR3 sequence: CASGLVAGTGGGNTGELFF. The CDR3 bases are TGTGCTAGTGGTTTGGTGGCCGGGACAGGGGGCGGAAACACCGGGGAGCTGTTTTTT.

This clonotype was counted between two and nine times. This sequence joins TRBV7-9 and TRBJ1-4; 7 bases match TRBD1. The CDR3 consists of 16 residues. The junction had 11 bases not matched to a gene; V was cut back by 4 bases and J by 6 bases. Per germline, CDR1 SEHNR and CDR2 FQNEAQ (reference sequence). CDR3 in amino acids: CASSSTIDRADEKLFF. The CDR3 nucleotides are TGTGCCAGCAGCTCTACCATTGACAGGGCCGATGAAAAACTGTTTTTT.

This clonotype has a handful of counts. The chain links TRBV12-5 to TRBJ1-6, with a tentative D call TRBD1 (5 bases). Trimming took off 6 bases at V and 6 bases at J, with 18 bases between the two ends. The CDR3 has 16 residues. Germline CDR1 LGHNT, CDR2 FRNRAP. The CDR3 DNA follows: TGTGCTAGTGGAGAGACAGAGAGCGTACTTAATTCACCCCTCCACTTT. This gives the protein CASGETESVLNSPLHF.

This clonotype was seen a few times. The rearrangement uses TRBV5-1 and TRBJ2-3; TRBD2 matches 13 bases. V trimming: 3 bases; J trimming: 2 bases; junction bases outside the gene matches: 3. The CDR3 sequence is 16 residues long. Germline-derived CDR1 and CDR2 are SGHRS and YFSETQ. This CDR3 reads CASSSGLAGHTDTQYF. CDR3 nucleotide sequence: TGCGCCAGCAGCTCGGGACTAGCGGGGCACACAGATACGCAGTATTTT.

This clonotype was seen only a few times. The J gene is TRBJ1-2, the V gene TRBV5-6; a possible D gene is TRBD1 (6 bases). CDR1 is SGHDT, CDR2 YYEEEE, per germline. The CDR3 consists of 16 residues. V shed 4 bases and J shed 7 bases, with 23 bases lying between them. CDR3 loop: CASSHVQGRLSGGYTF. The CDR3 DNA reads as TGTGCCAGCAGCCATGTTCAGGGGCGTTTGTCGGGTGGCTACACCTTC.

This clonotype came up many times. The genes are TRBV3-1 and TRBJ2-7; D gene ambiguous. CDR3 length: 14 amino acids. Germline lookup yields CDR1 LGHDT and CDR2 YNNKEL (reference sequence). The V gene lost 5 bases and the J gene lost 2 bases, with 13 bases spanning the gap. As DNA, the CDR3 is TGTGCCAGCAGCTTCCGTTCTGGCACCTACGAGCAGTACTTC. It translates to CASSFRSGTYEQYF.

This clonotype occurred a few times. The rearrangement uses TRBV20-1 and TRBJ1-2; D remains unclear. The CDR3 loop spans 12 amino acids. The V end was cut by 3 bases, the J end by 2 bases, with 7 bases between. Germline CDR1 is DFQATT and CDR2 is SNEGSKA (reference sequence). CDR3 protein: CSASAANYGYTF. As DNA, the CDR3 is TGCAGTGCTAGTGCCGCGAACTATGGCTACACCTTC.

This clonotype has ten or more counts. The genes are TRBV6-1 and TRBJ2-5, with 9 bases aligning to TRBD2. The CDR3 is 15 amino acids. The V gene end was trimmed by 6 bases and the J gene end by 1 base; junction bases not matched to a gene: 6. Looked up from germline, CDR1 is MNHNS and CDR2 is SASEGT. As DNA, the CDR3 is TGTGCCAGCAGCGTAGCGGGGGTCTCCCAAGAGACCCAGTACTTC. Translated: CASSVAGVSQETQYF.

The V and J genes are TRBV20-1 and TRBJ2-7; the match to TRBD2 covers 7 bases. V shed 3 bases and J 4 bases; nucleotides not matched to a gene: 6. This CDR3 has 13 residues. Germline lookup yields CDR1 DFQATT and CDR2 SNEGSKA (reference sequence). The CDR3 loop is CSARVGGVYEQYF. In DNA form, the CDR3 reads TGCAGTGCTAGGGTGGGGGGGGTATACGAGCAGTACTTC.

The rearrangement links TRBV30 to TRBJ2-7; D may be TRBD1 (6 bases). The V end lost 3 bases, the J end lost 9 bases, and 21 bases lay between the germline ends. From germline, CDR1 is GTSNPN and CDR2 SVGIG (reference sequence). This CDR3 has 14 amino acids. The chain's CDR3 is CAWSSGTSRVGQYF. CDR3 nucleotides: TGTGCCTGGAGCTCCGGGACATCCCGGGTAGGGCAGTACTTC.

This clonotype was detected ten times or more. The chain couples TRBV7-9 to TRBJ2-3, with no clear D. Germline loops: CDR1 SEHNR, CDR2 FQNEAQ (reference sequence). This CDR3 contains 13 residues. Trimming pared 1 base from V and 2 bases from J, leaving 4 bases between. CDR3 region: CASSLEVTDTQYF. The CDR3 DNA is TGTGCCAGCAGCTTAGAGGTCACAGATACGCAGTATTTT.

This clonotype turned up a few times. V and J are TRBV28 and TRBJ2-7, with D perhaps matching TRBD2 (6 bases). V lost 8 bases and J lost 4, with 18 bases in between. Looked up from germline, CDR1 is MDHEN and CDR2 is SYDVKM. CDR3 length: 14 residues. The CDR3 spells CASGQTRAVYEQYF. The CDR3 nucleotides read TGTGCCAGCGGGCAGACTAGGGCTGTTTACGAGCAGTACTTC. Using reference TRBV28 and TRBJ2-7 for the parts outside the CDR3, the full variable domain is DVKVTQSSRYLVKRTGEKVFLECVQDMDHENMFWYRQDPGLGLRLIYFSYDVKMKEKGDIPEGYSVSREKKERFSLILESASTNQTSMYLCASGQTRAVYEQYFGPGTRLTVT.